A few counts support the clone carrying this T cell receptor beta chain. The sorted Tregs were CD4+CD25+CD127-/low cells. Constant-region reverse primers amplified full-length variable regions, followed by semi-nested Nested Universal Primer A PCR. Via MiXCR, TCRdb re-called the 5' RACE reads, giving one row per CDR3 protein. In the table there are 9,500 to 15,000 distinct CDR3 sequences, 45% to 60% of which are singletons. The CDR3 loop spans 11 amino acids. Trimming removed 4 bases at V and 2 bases at J, with 1 base between. The germline gives CDR1 SGHKS, CDR2 YYEKEE (reference sequence). The clonotype was recovered from a female donor with breast cancer. Sequences were obtained from tumor-infiltrating Tregs sorted from the breast tumor. The chain carries TRBV5-5 and TRBJ2-4; no reliable D call. The CDR3 sequence is CASSPKNIQYF. DNA for the CDR3: TGTGCCAGCAGCCCCAAAAACATTCAGTACTTC. The whole variable domain, remainder taken from reference TRBV5-5 and TRBJ2-4, is DAGVTQSPTHLIKTRGQQVTLRCSPISGHKSVSWYQQVLGQGPQFIFQYYEKEERGRGNFPDRFSARQFPNYSSELNVNALLLGDSALYLCASSPKNIQYFGAGTRLSVL.